This entry features one T cell receptor (beta chain) sequence. In germline, CDR1 is SGHNT, CDR2 YYREEE (reference sequence). This CDR3 spans 15 amino acids. V gave up 0 bases and J gave up 8 bases, with 12 bases separating them. The sample comes from a study of technical replicates of blood from several donors. Generated by immunoSEQ multiplex PCR, the TCRdb table keeps only in-frame clones and is missing some. Of 80,000 or so clones in the sample, about 96% were seen once. What was sequenced was T cells isolated from PBMCs. The TCR comes from a human donor in good health. This chain joins TRBV5-4 and TRBJ1-6; possibly TRBD1 for D (5 bases). The CDR3: CASSLAGVIHSPLHF. CDR3 nucleotide sequence: TGTGCCAGCAGCTTGGCGGGGGTGATCCATTCACCCCTCCACTTT. Supplemented by reference TRBV5-4 and TRBJ1-6, the full variable domain reads ETGVTQSPTHLIKTRGQQVTLRCSSQSGHNTVSWYQQALGQGPQFIFQYYREEENGRGNFPPRFSGLQFPNYSSELNVNALELDDSALYLCASSLAGVIHSPLHFGNGTRLTVT.